This T cell receptor beta chain was recorded in a study of blood T cell repertoires in COVID-19. As for the study in general: From T cells, B-cell-depleted T cells, or PBMCs came the material, which was cDNA or gDNA.

The count of this clone is one. Germline trimming cut 3 bases from V and 0 bases from J; bases unmatched to any gene: 4. The CDR3 runs to 16 residues. Germline V gene lookup returns CDR1 MDHEN and CDR2 SYDVKM. Original processing methods: Amplification of reference gene primers was used by the study to estimate nucleated cell counts. The protocol was immunoSEQ multiplex PCR, while the TCRdb copy is restricted to in-frame clones and leaves out a portion. The V and J calls and clone size come from that table; D and trimming were worked out from the DNA. The repertoire consists of about 70,000 clones, with about 85% occurring once and the leading ten covering 5.1%.

The V and J genes are TRBV28 and TRBJ2-2; 7 nucleotides align to TRBD1. This TCR was recovered from a man older than 75 with acute or convalescent COVID-19. Sequencing was done on a sample of peripheral blood. CDR3 coding DNA: TGTGCCAGCAGTTTCTTAGGGGGCGCGAACACCGGGGAGCTGTTTTTT. Protein sequence: CASSFLGGANTGELFF. The complete variable domain, with remaining parts taken from reference TRBV28 and TRBJ2-2, reads DVKVTQSSRYLVKRTGEKVFLECVQDMDHENMFWYRQDPGLGLRLIYFSYDVKMKEKGDIPEGYSVSREKKERFSLILESASTNQTSMYLCASSFLGGANTGELFFGEGSRLTVL.